This entry lists 8 T cell receptor beta chains sequenced from one sample in a study of long-term antiretroviral therapy in people with HIV. With survey level as its setting, the immunoSEQ assay was v3.0. Sequenced by immunoSEQ multiplex PCR; TCRdb stores in-frame clones only, minus some. The data show tens of thousands of clones, with 90% to 95% seen just once and 2.7% held by the top ten. Specimen: unsorted PBMCs, collected just over 7.3 years after starting antiretroviral therapy. Source of these receptors: a man aged 45-65 years with HIV.

The V and J genes are TRBV2 and TRBJ1-6; D may be TRBD1 (5 bases). Trimming took 6 bases from V and 0 from J, leaving 15 bases between them. Per the germline V gene, CDR1 is SNHLY and CDR2 is FYNNEI. This CDR3 is built from 17 residues. The CDR3 sequence: CASSLGTYSSYNSPLHF. The CDR3 coding sequence is TGTGCCAGCAGCCTTGGGACTTACAGCTCCTATAATTCACCCCTCCACTTT.

The chain employs TRBV14 and TRBJ1-2; 7 bases are shared with TRBD1. Germline lookup yields CDR1 SGHDN and CDR2 FVKESK. This CDR3 contains 16 residues. The V and J ends lost 5 bases and 5 bases, in that order; junction bases with no gene match: 14. This chain's CDR3 is CASSDQQGGGIYGYTF. The CDR3 DNA is TGTGCCAGCAGCGATCAACAGGGAGGGGGCATTTATGGCTACACCTTC. Based on the CDR3 plus reference TRBV14 and TRBJ1-2, the full variable domain is EAGVTQFPSHSVIEKGQTVTLRCDPISGHDNLYWYRRVMGKEIKFLLHFVKESKQDESGMPNNRFLAERTGGTYSTLKVQPAELEDSGVYFCASSDQQGGGIYGYTFGSGTRLTVV.

The rearrangement joins TRBV28 to TRBJ1-2; 7 nucleotides agree with TRBD1. The CDR3 extends over 13 amino acids. Germline CDR1 reads MDHEN; CDR2 reads SYDVKM. CDR3: CAVPGQLFYGYTF. DNA for the CDR3: TGTGCAGTCCCGGGACAGTTGTTCTATGGCTACACCTTC.

The V call is TRBV6-1, the J call TRBJ1-2, with D hard to call. Germline loops: CDR1 MNHNS, CDR2 SASEGT. Trimming took off 1 base at V and 4 bases at J, with 10 bases between the two ends. The CDR3 covers 14 residues. In DNA form, the CDR3 reads TGTGCCAGCAGTGAAGACGTCAGCCTCTATGGCTACACCTTC. Its protein product is CASSEDVSLYGYTF.

This clone appeared a single time. The chain links TRBV5-4 to TRBJ2-7, with D perhaps TRBD1 or TRBD2 (5 bases each). The CDR3 spans 12 residues. Trimming left V 4 bases short and J 2 bases short, with 7 bases between. From germline, CDR1 is SGHNT and CDR2 YYREEE (reference sequence). In nucleotides, the CDR3 is TGTGCCAGCAGCCGGGACGCCTACGAGCAGTACTTC. It codes for CASSRDAYEQYF.

This sequence joins TRBV5-1 and TRBJ2-7; tentative D call: TRBD1 (6 bases). Germline CDR1 is SGHRS and CDR2 is YFSETQ. There are 13 residues in the CDR3. V lost 0 bases, J lost 6 bases, and 10 bases lay in between. CDR3 sequence (DNA): TGCGCCAGCAGCTTGGTACAGGGTGGCGAGCAGTACTTC. It yields the protein CASSLVQGGEQYF.

The gene calls are TRBV21-1 and TRBJ1-5. TRBV21-1 is shown as a pseudogene. This CDR3 has 19 residues. CDR3 amino acids: CASSNGGRVAASGNQPQHF. CDR3 bases: TGTGCCAGCAGCAATGGTGGTAGGGTAGCGGCCTCGGGCAATCAGCCCCAGCATTTT.

In this sample, this clone turned up once. CDR3 nucleotides: TGTGCCAGCAGTTCTGGACGGCTCGGGACCTTC. Protein: CASSSGRLGTF. This rearrangement joins TRBV27 to TRBJ1-2; the D is unclear. This CDR3 comprises 11 residues. The germline CDR1 and CDR2 sequences are MNHEY and SMNVEV (reference sequence). The V and J ends lost 4 bases and 14 bases respectively, with 14 bases between them.